This section outlines one TCR beta chain sequence together with its context. This sample stems from a study of blood T cell repertoires in COVID-19. The overall study: T cells, B-cell-depleted T cells, or PBMCs provided the cDNA or gDNA that served as material.

CDR1 and CDR2 from the germline V gene are PRHDT and FYEKMQ (reference sequence). With 1 base removed from V and 4 bases from J, the gap between germline ends came to 10 bases. This CDR3 region has 14 residues. This study enrolled people aged about 18 to 100 from under 25 US geographic areas. Participants were placed into cohorts based on the clinical history they reported. In the original workflow: Reference gene primers were amplified, and this amplification served to estimate nucleated cell counts. Generated by immunoSEQ multiplex PCR, the TCRdb table keeps only in-frame clones and is missing some. That table supplies the V and J calls and clone size; D and trimming were determined from the DNA. The table lists 150,000 or so clones, approximately 81% of them singletons.

This TCR came from a man aged 60 to 69 who had recovered from COVID-19. The chain recombines TRBV13 with TRBJ1-1, with D perhaps matching TRBD1 (6 bases). Sequenced material: PBMCs or T cells enriched from blood (not recorded which). CDR3 in amino acids: CASSLDSGVTEAFF. The CDR3 DNA reads TGTGCCAGCAGCTTAGATTCAGGGGTCACTGAAGCTTTCTTT.